The subject of this entry is one TCR beta chain. Its antigen remains undetermined. Base qualities are missing; no much larger clone stands one base away. The sample belongs to a study of shared clonotypes between healthy human individuals (dated by TCRdb to the early 2020s). Regarding the study in general: Two women and three men aged 18 to 49 years were included in the cohort. Per donor, three plates each were used for CD4 naive and CD4 memory, two for CD8 naive, and one for CD8 memory. Per donor, leukapheresis produced somewhere between about 0.94 and 9 billion PBMCs. Different laboratories and diverse techniques were used to prepare libraries and sequence TCR repertoires, to increase sequencing depth and limit assay-specific biases. To estimate repertoire size and how much clonotype sharing occurs between individuals, the study deeply sequenced the blood TCR repertoires of about 5 healthy adults. Overall results and qualifications from the work: Across a handful of donors, approximately 5% of naive CD4, more than 3% of naive CD8, 2% to 2.5% of memory CD4, and roughly 0.4% of memory CD8 clonotypes were shared. Larger estimated clonotype richness was generally found for naive subsets than for memory subsets. Based on pairwise subsampling, the degree of clonotype sharing among donors was expected to be affected by sequencing depth. Sampling was limited to blood, and TCR repertoires in tissue likely differ from TCR repertoires in blood. Compared with non-shared clonotypes, the clonotypes found in all four sorted-subset donors had higher generation probabilities. The small number of donors limited the genetic and exposure-history diversity represented. Rarefaction of sorted-subset datasets indicated incomplete sequencing despite the large sequencing depth.

TCR CDR3 regions were amplified from genomic DNA by multiplex PCR using the deep immunoSEQ assay. Extracted genomic DNA from each cell subset was distributed evenly across all wells of several immunoSEQ 96-well plates, and each plate was treated as a replicate. For sorted subsets, each replicate PCR was loaded with 200 ng genomic DNA, equivalent to about 33,000 T cell genomes. Purified libraries were measured with a Qubit 3.0 fluorometer, size-checked on a Bioanalyzer 2100, and measured again with the KAPA Library Quantification kit. Every immunoSEQ 96-well plate was sequenced on a dedicated single-read 150-cycle Illumina NextSeq 550 flow cell. On the authors' methods: Because only junctional sequences without quality scores were contained in the immunoSEQ output, filtering matching that applied to full-length reads could not be performed. To assign V/J genes and CDR3, sequences were annotated using PyIR, a Python wrapper for IgBLAST v1.9, with IMGT germline references. Any read was removed if the V/J assignment was weak (E-value above 1e-6), the CDR3 was missing, or the read contained stop codons, out-of-frame junctions, or ambiguous translated residues. V3J clonotypes were defined as sequences sharing the same inferred V gene, J gene, and CDR3 amino acid sequence. The percentage overlap between two repertoires was calculated by dividing the number of shared unique clonotypes by the size of the smaller repertoire. Richness of each repertoire was evaluated using RTK rarefaction, the Chao1 estimator, and Recon v2.1 estimates of unobserved clonotypes. Generation probabilities for all TCRbeta clonotypes obtained by the gDNA method from a handful of donors were computed using OLGA. Drawn from immuneACCESS, this table holds only the in-frame rearrangements with V and J called that TCRdb kept. Clones are partly lost; checked studies trace under half to an unresolved V gene and leave the rest unexplained. The DNA was the basis for D and trimming; V, J and clone size are from that table. The table for this sample lists some 1 million clones; approximately 76% of them were counted only once. About 1.4% of the sample rests with the top ten.

Donors were healthy HIV-negative adults with no recently reported acute infections or vaccinations. Every donor was a Caucasian adult living in Nashville, Tennessee, USA. CD4+ T cells were enriched by magnetic negative selection, after which naive cells were positively selected on CD45RA and the negative fraction was taken as the memory subset. Blood was obtained by leukapheresis, after which PBMCs were separated by Ficoll-Histopaque density gradient centrifugation and cryopreserved in liquid nitrogen vapor phase. Analytical flow cytometry was used to check the purity and quantity of each magnetically sorted T cell population. Genomic DNA was isolated from each sorted fraction and quantified by UV absorbance on a Nanodrop 2000c. V gives up 0 bases and J gives up 0 bases, and the segment between their germline ends measures 5 bases. The germline V gene encodes CDR1 LNHNV and CDR2 YYDKDF (reference sequence). CDR3 length: 14 amino acids, cysteine to phenylalanine. Solely the CDR3 DNA is kept, with 42 bases framed from the first base.

This clonotype was obtained from a man between 18 and 35 years old in good health. The V and J genes are TRBV15 and TRBJ1-1; the D gene lacks a confident call. Sequenced sample: memory CD4+ T cells sorted from blood. In light of the paper, this sample's cell subset or site label describes: CD45RA-negative fraction. The CDR3 amino acid sequence is: CATSRDLVNTEAFF. The DNA sequence is TGTGCCACCAGCAGAGATTTAGTGAACACTGAAGCTTTCTTT.